The 29 T cell receptor beta chains in this list originate from one sample, sequenced in a study of regulatory T cells in long-lasting Graves disease. Time point meaning: persistent/refractory GD, antithyroid drugs over 5 years with positive TRAb. RNA extracted from PBMCs served as the sequencing template. CDR3 regions were amplified by Arm-PCR using iRepertoire HTBI primers to build TCR beta libraries. TCRdb independently ran MiXCR on the multiplex PCR reads; one entry per CDR3 protein. The sample carries a few hundred thousand distinct CDR3 sequences, roughly a quarter recorded once. Sequenced here: peripheral blood mononuclear cells (PBMCs), sampled when the disease was refractory, from a patient treated with antithyroid drugs. The source of these receptors is a female donor with Graves disease.

The chain employs TRBV7-2 and TRBJ1-3; D is undetermined. CDR3 length: 16 amino acids. Trimming cost V 5 bases and J 0 bases, with 14 bases left between them. Germline V CDR1 and CDR2: SGHTA, FQGNSA. CDR3 amino acids: CASSPSRTSSGNTIYF. CDR3 nucleotide sequence: TGTGCCAGCAGCCCCTCCCGGACGAGCTCTGGAAACACCATATATTTT.

For the CDR3, the DNA is TGCGCCAGCAGCTTGGAACCGGGAAGTTCCTACAATGAGCAGTTCTTC. Its protein is CASSLEPGSSYNEQFF. V is TRBV5-1 and J is TRBJ2-1; D perhaps matches TRBD2 (5 bases). The CDR3 is 16 residues long. Deletions cut 0 bases from V and 1 base from J, with 11 bases between. In germline, CDR1 is SGHRS, CDR2 YFSETQ.

This clonotype has at least ten counts. The V and J genes are TRBV29-1 and TRBJ1-1, with 7 bases lining up with TRBD1. This CDR3 is 14 amino acids long. The ends lost 6 bases at V and 1 base at J; junction bases unmatched: 8. Germline lookup yields CDR1 SQVTM and CDR2 ANQGSEA. As DNA, the CDR3 is TGCAGCGTCGAGCCCGGGACAGCGAACACTGAAGCTTTCTTT. Amino acids: CSVEPGTANTEAFF.

The chain is built from TRBV6-1 and TRBJ2-1, with unresolved D. This CDR3 is 13 amino acids long. V lost 8 bases and J lost 3, with 11 bases in between. The germline V gene has CDR1 MNHNS and CDR2 SASEGT. CDR3 DNA sequence: TGTGCCAGCCGAAGGACGGTCTACAATGAGCAGTTCTTC. Translated: CASRRTVYNEQFF.

There are a few counts of this clonotype. The chain combines TRBV18 with TRBJ2-6, with D unresolved. Germline loops: CDR1 KGHSH, CDR2 LQKENI. The CDR3 length is 15 residues. Trimming stripped 3 bases from V and 2 bases from J, with 8 bases between. The CDR3 spells CASSPLKPGANVLTF. The CDR3, as DNA: TGTGCCAGCTCACCCTTAAAACCTGGGGCCAACGTCCTGACTTTC.

This clonotype occurred many times. This rearrangement joins TRBV28 to TRBJ1-2; TRBD1 matches at 8 bases. The germline V gene encodes CDR1 MDHEN and CDR2 SYDVKM. V was pared by 3 bases and J by 8 bases, with 5 bases of the junction left unmatched. CDR3 length: 13 amino acids. The CDR3 is CASSFGQGKGYTF. The CDR3 nucleotides are TGTGCCAGCAGTTTCGGACAGGGCAAGGGCTACACCTTC.

The rearrangement links TRBV20-1 to TRBJ2-3; D is ambiguous. V dropped 3 bases and J dropped 2 bases, with 12 bases sitting between them. Germline values: CDR1 DFQATT, CDR2 SNEGSKA (reference sequence). CDR3 length: 14 residues. The DNA for the CDR3 is TGCAGTGCTAGCATTGTTCCCTTCACAGATACGCAGTATTTT. It codes for CSASIVPFTDTQYF.

The chain is built from TRBV28 and TRBJ1-1, with 12 bases aligning to TRBD1. V lost 1 base to trimming and J lost 4 bases; unmatched junction nucleotides: 19. The CDR3 totals 21 residues. CDR1 is MDHEN and CDR2 is SYDVKM in the germline V gene. CDR3 nucleotides: TGTGCCAGCAGTTTATTCTCCGGGCCCCTGGGACAGGGGGCGCGGGGCACTGAAGCTTTCTTT. Its protein is CASSLFSGPLGQGARGTEAFF. Using reference TRBV28 and TRBJ1-1 for the parts outside the CDR3, the full variable domain is DVKVTQSSRYLVKRTGEKVFLECVQDMDHENMFWYRQDPGLGLRLIYFSYDVKMKEKGDIPEGYSVSREKKERFSLILESASTNQTSMYLCASSLFSGPLGQGARGTEAFFGQGTRLTVV.

Many counts were recorded for this clonotype. The V call is TRBV28, the J call TRBJ1-5; D may be TRBD1 (5 bases). Per the germline V gene, CDR1 is MDHEN and CDR2 is SYDVKM. V was cut by 6 bases and J by 1 base, with 10 bases left in between. The CDR3 length is 14 residues. The DNA of the CDR3 is TGTGCCAGCAGGGGGACTGGCAGCAATCAGCCCCAGCATTTT. Its translation: CASRGTGSNQPQHF.

This clonotype was observed at least ten times. This chain connects TRBV7-2 to TRBJ2-7; D not resolved. Germline CDR1 SGHTA, CDR2 FQGNSA. Trimming pared 1 base from V and 5 bases from J, leaving 9 bases between. The CDR3 runs 13 residues. The CDR3 region has the DNA TGTGCCAGCAGCTTAGGATACCGTAACGAGCAGTACTTC. It translates to CASSLGYRNEQYF.

Here the CDR3 DNA reads TGTGCCAGCAGCTTAGATCAGGGGGGCACCGGGGAGCTGTTTTTT. This translates into CASSLDQGGTGELFF. The chain carries TRBV7-6 and TRBJ2-2; D is possibly TRBD1 (7 bases). In germline, CDR1 is SGHVS, CDR2 FNYEAQ. The CDR3 is 15 amino acids. Trimming removed 1 base from V and 4 bases from J, with 10 bases in between.

V gene TRBV4-2 combines with J gene TRBJ2-7, with 8 nucleotides matching TRBD2. CDR3 length: 15 amino acids. Trimming cost V 4 bases and J 6 bases; bases outside gene matches: 11. The V gene's germline CDR1 is LGHNA and CDR2 YNFKEQ. The CDR3 loop reads CASSRGTGTSIEQYF. The DNA of the CDR3 is TGTGCCAGCAGCCGGGGTACCGGGACTAGTATCGAGCAGTACTTC.

This clonotype was found a few times. A much larger clone lies a single base off, so this may be a read error. Since the CDR3 does not end with the conserved phenylalanine or tryptophan, this likely comes from a read error. V usage is TRBV28 and J usage is TRBJ1-5, with D maybe TRBD1 (5 bases). The V gene's germline CDR1 is MDHEN and CDR2 SYDVKM. V dropped 6 bases and J dropped 9 bases, with 27 bases sitting between them. The CDR3 sequence is 17 residues long. The CDR3 is CASSPGTGSGYPLPQHL. CDR3 DNA sequence: TGTGCCAGCAGCCCTGGGACCGGATCTGGGTACCCTTTGCCCCAGCATCTT.

This clonotype was picked up many times. This chain links TRBV29-1 with TRBJ1-5; TRBD1 agrees at 7 bases. The CDR3 spans 13 residues. V dropped 4 bases and J dropped 2; count of bases not matched to a gene: 2. Germline V gives CDR1 SQVTM, CDR2 ANQGSEA. CDR3 residues: CSVGDRGNQPQHF. In DNA form, the CDR3 reads TGCAGCGTTGGCGACAGGGGCAATCAGCCCCAGCATTTT.

This clonotype was counted only a few times. This chain connects TRBV14 to TRBJ2-2, with D possibly TRBD1 on 5 matching bases. This CDR3 has 17 residues. With 0 bases removed from V and 3 bases from J, the gap between germline ends came to 14 bases. CDR1 is SGHDN, CDR2 FVKESK, per germline. CDR3 amino acids: CASSQDYGREDTGELFF. In DNA, the CDR3 is TGTGCCAGCAGCCAAGATTATGGCAGGGAAGACACCGGGGAGCTGTTTTTT. The variable domain in full, with the rest retrieved from reference TRBV14 and TRBJ2-2, is EAGVTQFPSHSVIEKGQTVTLRCDPISGHDNLYWYRRVMGKEIKFLLHFVKESKQDESGMPNNRFLAERTGGTYSTLKVQPAELEDSGVYFCASSQDYGREDTGELFFGEGSRLTVL.

V usage is TRBV7-2 and J usage is TRBJ2-7, with 9 nucleotides matching TRBD2. The CDR3 is 16 residues long. CDR1 and CDR2 (germline): SGHTA, FQGNSA. With 6 bases clipped from V and 3 bases from J, the junction kept 12 bases outside the gene matches. CDR3 coding DNA: TGTGCCAGCAGTTACTCCACTAGCGGGCGAATCTACGAGCAGTACTTC. Its protein product is CASSYSTSGRIYEQYF.

This clonotype was seen many times. V is TRBV24-1 and J is TRBJ2-7; a possible D gene is TRBD1 (5 bases). Germline assignment: CDR1 KGHDR and CDR2 SFDVKD. This CDR3 is 13 amino acids long. The V gene lost 3 bases and the J gene lost 2 bases, with 7 bases spanning the gap. The CDR3 protein is CATSDGAAYEQYF. DNA for the CDR3: TGTGCCACCAGTGATGGGGCAGCCTACGAGCAGTACTTC.

This clonotype was picked up a small number of times. The chain couples TRBV7-3 to TRBJ2-7, with D perhaps assigned TRBD1 or TRBD2 (8 bases each). CDR3 length: 19 residues. Germline lookup yields CDR1 SGHTA and CDR2 FQGTGA. The V gene lost 1 base and the J gene lost 3 bases, with 25 bases spanning the gap. The CDR3 DNA reads TGTGCCAGCAGCTTAAACCCAGGGGGCAGTAGCGGGACAAACTACGAGCAGTACTTC. It specifies CASSLNPGGSSGTNYEQYF.

This clonotype has at least ten counts. V gene TRBV6-9 combines with J gene TRBJ2-7; 12 bases are a match to TRBD2. J was trimmed by 0 bases and V by 3 bases; bases with no gene match: 9. CDR1 MNHGY and CDR2 SVAAGI come from the germline V gene. The CDR3 is made up of 18 amino acids. The CDR3 protein is CASSYAVSSGGASYEQYF. The CDR3 DNA follows: TGTGCCAGCAGTTACGCCGTGTCTAGCGGGGGGGCCTCCTACGAGCAGTACTTC.

V is TRBV2 and J is TRBJ2-7; tentative D call: TRBD1 (6 bases). Germline assignment: CDR1 SNHLY and CDR2 FYNNEI. This CDR3 has 15 residues. V shed 1 base and J shed 4 bases, with 14 bases lying between them. CDR3: CASSEEQGMRYEQYF. Written as DNA, the CDR3 is TGTGCCAGCAGTGAAGAACAGGGTATGAGGTACGAGCAGTACTTC.

This clonotype showed up just a few times. The CDR3 reads CASSNKRPQETQYF. CDR3 DNA sequence: TGTGCCAGCAGCAATAAGCGGCCCCAAGAGACCCAGTACTTC. The chain couples TRBV11-2 to TRBJ2-5; a possible D gene is TRBD2 (5 bases). The V end was cut by 5 bases, the J end by 1 base, with 11 bases between. CDR3 length: 14 residues. From germline, CDR1 is SGHAT and CDR2 FQNNGV.

This clonotype was observed a handful of times. CDR3 loop: CASSMRVGGFDEKLFF. CDR3 DNA: TGTGCCAGCAGTATGAGGGTAGGGGGGTTTGACGAAAAACTGTTTTTT. The chain has TRBV6-1 and TRBJ1-4; the D gene is possibly TRBD1 (6 bases). This CDR3 region has 16 residues. CDR1 is MNHNS and CDR2 is SASEGT in the germline V gene. Trimming took 5 bases from V and 8 from J, leaving 21 bases between them.

This rearrangement joins TRBV29-1 to TRBJ1-5; D is uncertain. V was shortened by 2 bases and J by 1 base, with 6 bases between the two germline ends. CDR3 length equals 13 residues. Germline loops: CDR1 SQVTM, CDR2 ANQGSEA. The CDR3 here is CSVEFGSNQPQHF. As DNA, the CDR3 is TGCAGCGTTGAATTTGGGAGCAATCAGCCCCAGCATTTT.

V gene TRBV7-3 combines with J gene TRBJ2-7, with 7 positions matching TRBD2. This CDR3 contains 13 residues. Trimming removed 1 base from V and 6 bases from J; junction bases left unmatched: 3. Per the germline V gene, CDR1 is SGHTA and CDR2 is FQGTGA. CDR3 sequence reads: CASSLITGGEQYF. The CDR3 DNA sequence: TGTGCCAGCAGCTTAATTACGGGGGGCGAGCAGTACTTC.

This clonotype was counted at least ten times. This chain connects TRBV20-1 to TRBJ2-7, with D perhaps being TRBD1 or TRBD2 (7 bases each). CDR3 length: 14 residues. V gave up 5 bases and J gave up 3 bases, with 17 bases separating them. Germline-derived CDR1 and CDR2 are DFQATT and SNEGSKA (reference sequence). The CDR3 loop is CSASTGEGDYEQYF. CDR3 bases: TGCAGTGCTTCCACAGGGGAGGGGGACTACGAGCAGTACTTC.

This clonotype came up many times. The V gene is TRBV6-1, the J gene TRBJ1-2; a possible D gene is TRBD1 (6 bases). This CDR3 is built from 15 residues. Trimming shortened V by 5 bases and J by 0 bases, and 13 bases separated the two germline ends. From germline, CDR1 is MNHNS and CDR2 SASEGT. The CDR3 reads CASSQQGRANYGYTF. CDR3 nucleotide sequence: TGTGCCAGCAGTCAACAGGGTCGAGCTAACTATGGCTACACCTTC.

This clonotype appeared a few times. CDR3 protein: CSVWVYSTGSTEAFF. The CDR3, as DNA: TGCAGCGTTTGGGTATACTCCACAGGGAGTACTGAAGCTTTCTTT. The V gene is TRBV29-1, the J gene TRBJ1-1, with a possible D match to TRBD1 (6 bases). V was pared by 5 bases and J by 5 bases, with 21 bases between. The germline V gene encodes CDR1 SQVTM and CDR2 ANQGSEA. CDR3 length: 15 residues.

This clonotype was recorded at least ten times. The CDR3 region has the DNA TGCAGTGCCCGGGACAGGTTCGCGGCCCAGCATTTT. Its protein is CSARDRFAAQHF. This chain joins TRBV20-1 and TRBJ1-5; TRBD1 aligns across 8 bases. The V segment lost 6 bases and the J segment 11 bases; nucleotides outside the gene matches: 9. CDR1 is DFQATT, CDR2 SNEGSKA, per germline (reference sequence). There are 12 residues in the CDR3.

This clonotype was detected ten times or more. The rearrangement links TRBV2 to TRBJ1-5; D gene uncertain. CDR1 is SNHLY, CDR2 FYNNEI, per germline. The CDR3 is 14 residues long. The ends were cut back, 1 base at V and 0 bases at J, with 4 bases in the middle. CDR3 loop: CASSEGGSNQPQHF. CDR3 coding DNA: TGTGCCAGCAGTGAAGGGGGTAGCAATCAGCCCCAGCATTTT.